This T cell receptor beta chain was captured in a study of cytomegalovirus exposure and HLA in healthy donors. In the case of this clone: In the same sample, other DNA sequences code for this CDR3.

This PCR relied on a set of 60 Vbeta primers and 13 Jbeta primers. Some clones are missing from TCRdb's copy, which holds only in-frame ones; the method was immunoSEQ multiplex PCR. The sample includes some 200,000 clones, around 80% of them seen just once. This sequence was found in a middle-aged man in good health and CMV-seropositive. Sequencing was carried out using PBMCs.

The CDR3 DNA follows: TGCGCCAGCAGCCAAGAGGGCGGACAGGGGTATTCACCCCTCCACTTT. The encoded protein is CASSQEGGQGYSPLHF. The chain links TRBV4-3 to TRBJ1-6; 9 nucleotides match TRBD1. Germline V CDR1 and CDR2: LGHNA, YSLEER. With V trimmed by 0 bases and J by 8 bases, 5 bases remained unmatched. This CDR3 is 16 amino acids long.